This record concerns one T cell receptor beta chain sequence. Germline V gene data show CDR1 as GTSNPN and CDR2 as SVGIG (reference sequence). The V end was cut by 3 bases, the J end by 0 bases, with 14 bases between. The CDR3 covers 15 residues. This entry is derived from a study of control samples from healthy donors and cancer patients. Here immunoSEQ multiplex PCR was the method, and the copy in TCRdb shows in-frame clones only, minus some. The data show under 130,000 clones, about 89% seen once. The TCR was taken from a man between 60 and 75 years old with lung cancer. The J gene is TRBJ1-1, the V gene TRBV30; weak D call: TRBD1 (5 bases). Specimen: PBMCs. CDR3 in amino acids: CAWRRDFPMNTEAFF. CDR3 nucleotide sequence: TGTGCCTGGAGGAGGGACTTCCCCATGAACACTGAAGCTTTCTTT.